A single sample gave rise to the 25 T cell receptor beta chains below, sequenced in a study of cytomegalovirus exposure and HLA in healthy donors. The study ran its PCR with 60 Vbeta and 13 Jbeta primers. Method: immunoSEQ multiplex PCR; TCRdb's copy keeps in-frame clones and lacks some. The data contain approximately 95,000 clones, about 81% of them singletons. The material sequenced was PBMCs. Receptors were obtained from a woman in her thirties or forties in good health and CMV-seropositive.

The sample holds a few counts of this clone. The rearrangement links TRBV28 to TRBJ2-6, with TRBD2 as a possible D gene (7 bases). The CDR3 is 17 residues long. Between the trimmed V and J ends, which lost 6 bases and 6 bases, there was a span of 21 bases. Germline V lookup: CDR1 MDHEN, CDR2 SYDVKM. The CDR3 here is CASSLMGGAGVANVLTF. The CDR3 DNA reads as TGTGCCAGCAGCCTTATGGGGGGGGCTGGTGTGGCCAACGTCCTGACTTTC.

This rearrangement joins TRBV6-5 to TRBJ2-4, with D maybe TRBD2 (5 bases). The CDR3 contains 16 residues. Per the germline V gene, CDR1 is MNHEY and CDR2 is SVGAGI. V was cut by 0 bases and J by 6 bases, with 15 bases left in between. The CDR3 nucleotides are TGTGCCAGCAGTTACTCGGCGGGTAACCCCGGAAACATTCAGTACTTC. This gives the protein CASSYSAGNPGNIQYF.

This chain links TRBV6-1 with TRBJ2-1, with 9 bases fitting TRBD2. Germline V gives CDR1 MNHNS, CDR2 SASEGT. The V and J ends lost 6 bases and 5 bases, in that order; junction bases with no gene match: 8. The CDR3 covers 15 residues. For the CDR3, the DNA is TGTGCCAGCAGCGAACCCGGGACTAGCAACAATGAGCAGTTCTTC. Translation: CASSEPGTSNNEQFF.

The chain has TRBV19 and TRBJ1-3; a weak D match, TRBD1 (5 bases). The V gene's germline CDR1 is LNHDA and CDR2 SQIVND (reference sequence). Deletions cut 10 bases from V and 0 bases from J, with 13 bases between. The CDR3 contains 14 residues. The CDR3 DNA reads TGTGCCACCAAGGAGACAGCCTCTGGAAACACCATATATTTT. Its translation is CATKETASGNTIYF.

The chain links TRBV5-1 to TRBJ2-1, with TRBD2 matching 10 bases. V gave up 3 bases and J gave up 5 bases; unmatched junction bases: 17. This CDR3 has 19 residues. Germline CDR1 SGHRS, CDR2 YFSETQ. DNA of the CDR3: TGCGCCAGCAGCTCCCAAACCCCTTTACTAGCGGGGATAAACAATGAGCAGTTCTTC. It encodes CASSSQTPLLAGINNEQFF.

This clone was detected only once. J is TRBJ2-2 and V is TRBV27; 9 bases map to TRBD2. Germline-derived CDR1 and CDR2 are MNHEY and SMNVEV (reference sequence). The CDR3 contains 16 residues. Losses at the gene ends were 6 bases for V and 7 bases for J; bases not matched to a gene: 12. CDR3 sequence (DNA): TGTGCCAGCAGCACTAGGGGGACTAGCCCCCACGGGGAGCTGTTTTTT. Residues: CASSTRGTSPHGELFF.

In DNA, the CDR3 is TGTGCCAGCTCAACTAGCGGGAGGAATGAGCAGTTCTTC. This sequence encodes CASSTSGRNEQFF. The rearrangement links TRBV27 to TRBJ2-1; 12 bases line up with TRBD2. Trimming removed 8 bases from V and 7 bases from J; junction bases left unmatched: 3. CDR3 size: 13 residues. Per germline, CDR1 MNHEY and CDR2 SMNVEV (reference sequence).

Concerning this clone itself: Other DNA sequences in this sample translate to the same CDR3. The chain recombines TRBV29-1 with TRBJ1-2, with D unresolved. Between the trimmed V and J ends, which lost 0 bases and 2 bases, there was a span of 7 bases. This CDR3 spans 13 amino acids. Germline V CDR1 and CDR2: SQVTM, ANQGSEA. CDR3 coding DNA: TGCAGCGTTGAAGATAGCGCAAACTATGGCTACACCTTC. This encodes CSVEDSANYGYTF.

The rearrangement joins TRBV7-9 to TRBJ2-7; maybe TRBD2 (6 bases). V lost 5 bases and J lost 4, with 9 bases in between. CDR1 and CDR2 (germline): SEHNR, FQNEAQ (reference sequence). The CDR3 consists of 12 residues. Here the CDR3 reads CASSHREYEQYF. In nucleotides, the CDR3 is TGTGCCAGCAGCCACCGGGAGTACGAGCAGTACTTC.

The CDR3 region is CASTDSGPLGYTF. CDR3 DNA: TGTGCCAGCACTGATAGCGGTCCCCTTGGCTACACCTTC. The chain has TRBV28 and TRBJ1-2; D gene uncertain. The CDR3 consists of 13 residues. The germline V and J ends were trimmed by 7 bases and 7 bases, with 16 bases remaining between them. Germline values: CDR1 MDHEN, CDR2 SYDVKM.

V and J are TRBV5-4 and TRBJ2-1; 9 nucleotides align to TRBD2. This CDR3 spans 15 amino acids. Germline V gives CDR1 SGHNT, CDR2 YYREEE (reference sequence). The V segment lost 4 bases and the J segment 5 bases; nucleotides outside the gene matches: 7. The CDR3 nucleotides are TGTGCCAGCAGCGGCGGAGCGGGAGGAAACAATGAGCAGTTCTTC. Protein sequence: CASSGGAGGNNEQFF. Based on the CDR3 plus reference TRBV5-4 and TRBJ2-1, the full variable domain is ETGVTQSPTHLIKTRGQQVTLRCSSQSGHNTVSWYQQALGQGPQFIFQYYREEENGRGNFPPRFSGLQFPNYSSELNVNALELDDSALYLCASSGGAGGNNEQFFGPGTRLTVL.

The rearrangement uses TRBV7-6 and TRBJ2-7; D is perhaps TRBD2 (7 bases). Trimming took 0 bases from V and 3 from J, leaving 18 bases between them. Germline V lookup: CDR1 SGHVS, CDR2 FNYEAQ. The CDR3 covers 17 residues. CDR3 in amino acids: CASSLAGGRALIYEQYF. Written as DNA, the CDR3 is TGTGCCAGCAGCTTAGCGGGGGGGCGGGCACTAATCTACGAGCAGTACTTC.

The chain joins TRBV5-1 to TRBJ1-1; D is possibly TRBD1 (5 bases). Germline CDR1 SGHRS, CDR2 YFSETQ. This CDR3 is 15 amino acids long. V lost 4 bases to trimming and J lost 1 base, with 14 bases between them. CDR3 amino acids: CASSPGGRPNTEAFF. In DNA, the CDR3 is TGCGCCAGCAGCCCGGGGGGACGGCCGAACACTGAAGCTTTCTTT.

This clone was counted a single time. The rearrangement links TRBV12-5 to TRBJ1-2; D not resolved. Germline V gives CDR1 LGHNT, CDR2 FRNRAP. The CDR3 runs to 16 residues. Between the trimmed V and J ends, which lost 0 bases and 2 bases, there was a span of 13 bases. CDR3 amino acids: CASGLVPNRNNYGYTF. In DNA form, the CDR3 reads TGTGCTAGTGGTTTGGTACCTAACCGTAACAACTATGGCTACACCTTC.

This chain links TRBV2 with TRBJ2-1; TRBD1 might be the D (6 bases). CDR3 length equals 13 residues. The V gene's germline CDR1 is SNHLY and CDR2 FYNNEI. V was clipped by 5 bases and J by 7 bases, with 12 bases between them. The CDR3 region is CASSSDSGNEQFF. CDR3 DNA: TGTGCCAGCAGTTCGGACAGTGGGAATGAGCAGTTCTTC. Combining the CDR3 with reference TRBV2 and TRBJ2-1 gives the whole variable domain EPEVTQTPSHQVTQMGQEVILRCVPISNHLYFYWYRQILGQKVEFLVSFYNNEISEKSEIFDDQFSVERPDGSNFTLKIRSTKLEDSAMYFCASSSDSGNEQFFGPGTRLTVL.

The chain combines TRBV29-1 with TRBJ1-2, with a weak D call TRBD1 (6 bases). The CDR3 totals 13 residues. CDR1 is SQVTM, CDR2 ANQGSEA, per germline. Trimming removed 4 bases from V and 0 bases from J, with 9 bases in between. In DNA form, the CDR3 reads TGCAGCGTTGCTCAGGGGTCTAACTATGGCTACACCTTC. Amino acid sequence: CSVAQGSNYGYTF.

The sample holds one count of this clone. V is TRBV6-6 and J is TRBJ2-2; D unclear. In germline, CDR1 is MNHNY, CDR2 SVGAGI (reference sequence). The V end was cut by 6 bases, the J end by 7 bases, with 9 bases between. The CDR3 loop spans 12 amino acids. The CDR3 loop is CASSPVSGELFF. The CDR3 nucleotides are TGTGCCAGCAGCCCGGTTAGCGGGGAGCTGTTTTTT.

The chain has TRBV18 and TRBJ2-5, with TRBD2 matching 8 bases. V dropped 3 bases and J dropped 1; count of bases not matched to a gene: 13. Germline values: CDR1 KGHSH, CDR2 LQKENI. This CDR3 region has 18 residues. The CDR3 reads CASSPMSPLAGGQETQYF. CDR3 sequence (DNA): TGTGCCAGCTCACCTATGTCTCCTCTGGCGGGAGGCCAAGAGACCCAGTACTTC.

This chain connects TRBV19 to TRBJ2-5, with 13 bases aligning to TRBD2. CDR3 length equals 15 residues. Trimming at V came to 5 bases and at J to 5 bases, leaving 5 bases not matched to a gene. The V gene's germline CDR1 is LNHDA and CDR2 SQIVND (reference sequence). The CDR3: CASSAGLAGRETQYF. The CDR3 DNA follows: TGTGCCAGTAGTGCGGGACTAGCGGGAAGGGAGACCCAGTACTTC.

The chain uses TRBV9 and TRBJ2-1; D is perhaps TRBD2 (7 bases). The CDR3 is 16 amino acids. Germline V lookup: CDR1 SGDLS, CDR2 YYNGEE. V was clipped by 1 base and J by 4 bases, with 15 bases between them. This CDR3 is CASSVRVGGTYNEQFF. The CDR3 nucleotides read TGTGCCAGCAGCGTAAGGGTGGGAGGGACATACAATGAGCAGTTCTTC.

This clone is a singleton in its sample. The CDR3 loop reads CASKGLAGGSSYEQYF. The CDR3 DNA sequence: TGTGCCAGCAAGGGACTAGCGGGAGGGAGCTCCTACGAGCAGTACTTC. V is TRBV6-6 and J is TRBJ2-5; 16 nucleotides match TRBD2. The closer fit of TRBJ2-7 to the DNA end suggests the J call may be wrong. This CDR3 comprises 16 residues. The germline V gene has CDR1 MNHNY and CDR2 SVGAGI (reference sequence).

This chain uses TRBV6-1 with TRBJ2-1; 8 nucleotides match TRBD1. CDR1 MNHNS and CDR2 SASEGT come from the germline V gene. The CDR3 loop spans 14 amino acids. Unmatched junction bases numbered 18, after V lost 7 bases and J lost 16 bases. CDR3 loop: CASKDREDWGAFFF. The CDR3, as DNA: TGTGCCAGCAAGGACAGGGAAGATTGGGGGGCATTCTTCTTC.

V usage is TRBV5-1 and J usage is TRBJ2-1, with 10 bases lining up with TRBD2. The CDR3 spans 12 residues. Germline assignment: CDR1 SGHRS and CDR2 YFSETQ. Germline trimming cut 5 bases from V and 9 bases from J; bases unmatched to any gene: 2. DNA for the CDR3: TGCGCCAGCAGTTCTAGCGGGGGTGAGCAGTTCTTC. Translating gives CASSSSGGEQFF.

The chain is built from TRBV15 and TRBJ2-5; TRBD2 might be the D (5 bases). The germline gives CDR1 LNHNV, CDR2 YYDKDF (reference sequence). CDR3 length: 12 residues. Deletions cut 5 bases from V and 5 bases from J, with 9 bases between. CDR3 region: CATSGRGETQYF. The CDR3 DNA reads as TGTGCCACCAGCGGTCGCGGGGAGACCCAGTACTTC.

V gene TRBV18 combines with J gene TRBJ1-5, with D unresolved. This CDR3 has 13 residues. Germline CDR1 KGHSH, CDR2 LQKENI. V lost 5 bases and J lost 7, with 12 bases in between. The CDR3 sequence is CASSSGIWQPQHF. The DNA of the CDR3 is TGTGCCAGCTCATCAGGAATTTGGCAGCCCCAGCATTTT. Using reference TRBV18 and TRBJ1-5 for the parts outside the CDR3, the full variable domain is NAGVMQNPRHLVRRRGQEARLRCSPMKGHSHVYWYRQLPEEGLKFMVYLQKENIIDESGMPKERFSAEFPKEGPSILRIQQVVRGDSAAYFCASSSGIWQPQHFGDGTRLSIL.